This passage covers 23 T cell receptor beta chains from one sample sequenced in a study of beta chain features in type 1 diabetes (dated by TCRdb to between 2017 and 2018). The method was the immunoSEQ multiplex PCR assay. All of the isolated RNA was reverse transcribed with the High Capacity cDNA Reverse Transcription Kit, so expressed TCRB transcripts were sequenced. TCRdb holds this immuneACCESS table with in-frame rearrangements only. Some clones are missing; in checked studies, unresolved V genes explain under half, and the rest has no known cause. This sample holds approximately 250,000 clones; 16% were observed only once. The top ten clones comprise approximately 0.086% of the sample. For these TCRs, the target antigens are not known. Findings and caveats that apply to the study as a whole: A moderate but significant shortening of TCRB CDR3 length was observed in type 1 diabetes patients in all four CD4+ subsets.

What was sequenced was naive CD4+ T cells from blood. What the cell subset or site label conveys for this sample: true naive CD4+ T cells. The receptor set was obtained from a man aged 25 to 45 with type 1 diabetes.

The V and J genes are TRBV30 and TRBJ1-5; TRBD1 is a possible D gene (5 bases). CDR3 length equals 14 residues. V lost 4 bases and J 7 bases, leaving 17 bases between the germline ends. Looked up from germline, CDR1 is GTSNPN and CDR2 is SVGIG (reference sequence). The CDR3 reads CAWTQFGGGQPQHF. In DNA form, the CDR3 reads TGTGCCTGGACCCAGTTCGGGGGAGGACAGCCCCAGCATTTT.

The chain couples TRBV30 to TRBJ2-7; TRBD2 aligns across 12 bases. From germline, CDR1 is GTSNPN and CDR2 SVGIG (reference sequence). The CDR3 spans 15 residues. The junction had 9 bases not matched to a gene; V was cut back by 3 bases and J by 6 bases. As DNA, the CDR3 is TGTGCCTGGAGCCTAGCGGGAGGGCCCTCCAGCGAGCAGTACTTC. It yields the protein CAWSLAGGPSSEQYF.

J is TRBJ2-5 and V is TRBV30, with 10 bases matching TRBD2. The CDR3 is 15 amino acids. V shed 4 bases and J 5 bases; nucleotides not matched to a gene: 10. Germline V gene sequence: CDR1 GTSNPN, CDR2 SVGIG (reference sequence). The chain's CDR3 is CAWNPLAGAVETQYF. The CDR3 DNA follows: TGTGCCTGGAACCCCCTAGCGGGAGCGGTGGAGACCCAGTACTTC.

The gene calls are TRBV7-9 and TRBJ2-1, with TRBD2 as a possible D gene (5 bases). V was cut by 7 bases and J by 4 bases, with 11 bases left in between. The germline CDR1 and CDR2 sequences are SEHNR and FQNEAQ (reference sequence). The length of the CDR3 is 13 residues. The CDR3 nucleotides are TGTGCCAGCAAGGAGCGGCAATACAATGAGCAGTTCTTC. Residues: CASKERQYNEQFF.

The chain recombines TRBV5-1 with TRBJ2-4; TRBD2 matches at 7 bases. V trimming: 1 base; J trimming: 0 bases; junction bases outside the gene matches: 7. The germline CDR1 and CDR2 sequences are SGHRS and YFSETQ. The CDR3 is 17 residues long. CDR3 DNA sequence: TGCGCCAGCAGCTTGATTCCAGCGGGGTTAGCCAAAAACATTCAGTACTTC. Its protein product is CASSLIPAGLAKNIQYF. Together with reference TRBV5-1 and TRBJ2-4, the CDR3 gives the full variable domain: KAGVTQTPRYLIKTRGQQVTLSCSPISGHRSVSWYQQTPGQGLQFLFEYFSETQRNKGNFPGRFSGRQFSNSRSEMNVSTLELGDSALYLCASSLIPAGLAKNIQYFGAGTRLSVL.

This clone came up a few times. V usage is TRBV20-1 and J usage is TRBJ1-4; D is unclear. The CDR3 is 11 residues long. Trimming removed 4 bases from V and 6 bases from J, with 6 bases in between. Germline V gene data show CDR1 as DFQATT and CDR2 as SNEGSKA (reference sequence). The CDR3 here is CSATPDEKLFF. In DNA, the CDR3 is TGCAGTGCTACCCCGGATGAAAAACTGTTTTTT.

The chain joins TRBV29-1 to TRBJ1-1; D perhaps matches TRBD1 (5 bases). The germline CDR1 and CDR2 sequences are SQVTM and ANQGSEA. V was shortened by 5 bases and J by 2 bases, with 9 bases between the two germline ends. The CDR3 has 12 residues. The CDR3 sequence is CSVRQINTEAFF. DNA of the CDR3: TGCAGCGTTCGACAGATAAACACTGAAGCTTTCTTT.

CDR3 DNA sequence: TGTGCCAGCAGCGTAGACCCAGGGGCTCATGAGTACTTC. Its translation: CASSVDPGAHEYF. The gene calls are TRBV9 and TRBJ2-5, with TRBD1 as a possible D gene (6 bases). V was trimmed by 0 bases and J by 12 bases, leaving 15 bases between them. CDR3 length: 13 amino acids. The germline V gene encodes CDR1 SGDLS and CDR2 YYNGEE.

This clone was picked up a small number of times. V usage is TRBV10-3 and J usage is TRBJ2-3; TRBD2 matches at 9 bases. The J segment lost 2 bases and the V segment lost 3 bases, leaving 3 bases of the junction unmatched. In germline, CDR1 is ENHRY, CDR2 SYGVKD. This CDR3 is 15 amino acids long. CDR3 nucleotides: TGTGCCATCAGTGATAGCGGGAGCCTCACAGATACGCAGTATTTT. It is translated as CAISDSGSLTDTQYF.

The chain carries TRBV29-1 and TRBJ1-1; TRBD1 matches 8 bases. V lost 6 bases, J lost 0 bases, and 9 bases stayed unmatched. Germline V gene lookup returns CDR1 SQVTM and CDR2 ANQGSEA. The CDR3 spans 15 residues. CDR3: CSVGRQGLMNTEAFF. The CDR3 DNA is TGCAGCGTAGGCCGACAGGGGCTCATGAACACTGAAGCTTTCTTT.

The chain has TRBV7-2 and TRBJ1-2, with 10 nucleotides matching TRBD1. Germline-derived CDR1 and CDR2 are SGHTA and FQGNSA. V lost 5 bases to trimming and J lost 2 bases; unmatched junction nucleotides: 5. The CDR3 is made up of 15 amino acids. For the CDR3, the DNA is TGTGCCAGCAGCCCGACAGGGGGCTTAAACTATGGCTACACCTTC. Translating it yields CASSPTGGLNYGYTF.

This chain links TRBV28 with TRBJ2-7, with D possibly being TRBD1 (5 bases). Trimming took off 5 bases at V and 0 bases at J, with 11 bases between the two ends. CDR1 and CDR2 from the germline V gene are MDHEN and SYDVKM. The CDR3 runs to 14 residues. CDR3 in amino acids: CASSGTDNSYEQYF. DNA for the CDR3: TGTGCCAGCAGTGGCACGGACAACTCCTACGAGCAGTACTTC.

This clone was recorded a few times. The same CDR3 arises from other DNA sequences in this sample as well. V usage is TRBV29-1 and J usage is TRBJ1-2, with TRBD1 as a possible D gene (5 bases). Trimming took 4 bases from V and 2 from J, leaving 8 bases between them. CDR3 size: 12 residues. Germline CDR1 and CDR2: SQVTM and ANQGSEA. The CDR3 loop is CSVVGDNYGYTF. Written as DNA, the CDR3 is TGCAGCGTTGTTGGGGACAACTATGGCTACACCTTC.

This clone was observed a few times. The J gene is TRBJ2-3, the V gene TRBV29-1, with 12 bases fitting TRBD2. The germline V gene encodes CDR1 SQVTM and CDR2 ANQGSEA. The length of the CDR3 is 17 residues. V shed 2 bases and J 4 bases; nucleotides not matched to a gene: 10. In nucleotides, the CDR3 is TGCAGCGTTGAAACGCGGTTGACTAGCGGGAGCCCAGATACGCAGTATTTT. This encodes CSVETRLTSGSPDTQYF.

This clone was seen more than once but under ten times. DNA for the CDR3: TGTGCCATCAGTGAGTCGCAGGTTGCGAATGAGCAGTTCTTC. It yields the protein CAISESQVANEQFF. This chain uses TRBV10-3 with TRBJ2-1; D gene uncertain. The length of the CDR3 is 14 residues. Per germline, CDR1 ENHRY and CDR2 SYGVKD. V was trimmed by 0 bases and J by 7 bases, leaving 10 bases between them.

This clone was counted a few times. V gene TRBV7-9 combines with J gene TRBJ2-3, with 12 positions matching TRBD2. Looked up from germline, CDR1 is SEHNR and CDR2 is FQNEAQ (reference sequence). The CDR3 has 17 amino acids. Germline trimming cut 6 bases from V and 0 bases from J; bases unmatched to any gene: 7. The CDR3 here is CASSLTSGSISTDTQYF. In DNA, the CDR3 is TGTGCCAGCAGTCTGACTAGCGGGAGTATTAGCACAGATACGCAGTATTTT.

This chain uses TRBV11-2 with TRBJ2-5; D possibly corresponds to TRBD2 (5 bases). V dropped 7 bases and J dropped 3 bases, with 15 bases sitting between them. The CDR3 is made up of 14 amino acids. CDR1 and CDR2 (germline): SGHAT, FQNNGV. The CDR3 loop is CASTLNRGKETQYF. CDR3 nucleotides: TGTGCCAGCACCTTGAACCGGGGAAAAGAGACCCAGTACTTC.

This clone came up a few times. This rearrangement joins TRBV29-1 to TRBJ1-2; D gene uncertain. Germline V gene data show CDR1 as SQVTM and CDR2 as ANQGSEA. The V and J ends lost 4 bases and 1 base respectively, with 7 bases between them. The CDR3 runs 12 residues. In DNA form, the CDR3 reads TGCAGCGTTGTGGTCCGTAACTATGGCTACACCTTC. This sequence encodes CSVVVRNYGYTF.

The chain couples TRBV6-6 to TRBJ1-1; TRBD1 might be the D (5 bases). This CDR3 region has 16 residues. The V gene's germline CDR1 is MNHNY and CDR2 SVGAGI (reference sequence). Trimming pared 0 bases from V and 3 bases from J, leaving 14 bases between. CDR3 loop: CASSYSTGRGDTEAFF. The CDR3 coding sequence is TGTGCCAGCAGTTACTCTACGGGCAGAGGGGACACTGAAGCTTTCTTT.

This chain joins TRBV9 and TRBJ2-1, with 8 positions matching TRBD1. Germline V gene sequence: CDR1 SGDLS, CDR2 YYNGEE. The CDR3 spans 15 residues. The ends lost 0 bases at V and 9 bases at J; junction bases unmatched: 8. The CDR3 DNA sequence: TGTGCCAGCAGCGTAGCCCTACGAACAGGGGGTGAGCAGTTCTTC. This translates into CASSVALRTGGEQFF.

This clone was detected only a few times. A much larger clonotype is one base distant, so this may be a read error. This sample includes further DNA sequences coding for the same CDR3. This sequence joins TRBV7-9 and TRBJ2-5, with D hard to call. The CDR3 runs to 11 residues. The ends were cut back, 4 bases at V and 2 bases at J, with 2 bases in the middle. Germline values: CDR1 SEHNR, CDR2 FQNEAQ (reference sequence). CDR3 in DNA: TGTGCCAGCAGCTCACAAGAGACCCAGTACTTC. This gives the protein CASSSQETQYF.

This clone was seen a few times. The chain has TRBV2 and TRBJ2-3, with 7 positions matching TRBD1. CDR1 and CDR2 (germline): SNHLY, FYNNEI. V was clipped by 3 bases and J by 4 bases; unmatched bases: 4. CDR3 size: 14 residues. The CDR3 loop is CASSEGQISDTQYF. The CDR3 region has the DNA TGTGCCAGCAGTGAGGGACAGATTTCAGATACGCAGTATTTT. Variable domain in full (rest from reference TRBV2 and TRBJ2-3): EPEVTQTPSHQVTQMGQEVILRCVPISNHLYFYWYRQILGQKVEFLVSFYNNEISEKSEIFDDQFSVERPDGSNFTLKIRSTKLEDSAMYFCASSEGQISDTQYFGPGTRLTVL.

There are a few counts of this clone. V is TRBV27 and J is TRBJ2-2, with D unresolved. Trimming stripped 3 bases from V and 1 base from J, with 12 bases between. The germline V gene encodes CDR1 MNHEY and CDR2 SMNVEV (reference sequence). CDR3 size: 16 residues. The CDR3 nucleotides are TGTGCCAGCAGTTTGGCAGCGTTTTGGAACACCGGGGAGCTGTTTTTT. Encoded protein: CASSLAAFWNTGELFF.